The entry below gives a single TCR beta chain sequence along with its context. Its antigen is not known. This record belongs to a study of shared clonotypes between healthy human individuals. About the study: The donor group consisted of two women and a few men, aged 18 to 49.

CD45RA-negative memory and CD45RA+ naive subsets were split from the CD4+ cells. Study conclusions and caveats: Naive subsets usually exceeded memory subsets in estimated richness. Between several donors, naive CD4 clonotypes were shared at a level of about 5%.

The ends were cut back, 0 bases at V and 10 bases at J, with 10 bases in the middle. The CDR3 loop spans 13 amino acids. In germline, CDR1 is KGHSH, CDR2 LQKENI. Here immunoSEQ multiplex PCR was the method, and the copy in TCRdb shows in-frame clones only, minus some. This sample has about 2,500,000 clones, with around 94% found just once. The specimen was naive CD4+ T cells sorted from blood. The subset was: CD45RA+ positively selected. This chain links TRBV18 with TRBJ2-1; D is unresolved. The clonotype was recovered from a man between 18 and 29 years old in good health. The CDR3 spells CASSPPWGHEQFF. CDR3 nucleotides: TGTGCCAGCTCACCACCGTGGGGTCACGAGCAGTTCTTC.